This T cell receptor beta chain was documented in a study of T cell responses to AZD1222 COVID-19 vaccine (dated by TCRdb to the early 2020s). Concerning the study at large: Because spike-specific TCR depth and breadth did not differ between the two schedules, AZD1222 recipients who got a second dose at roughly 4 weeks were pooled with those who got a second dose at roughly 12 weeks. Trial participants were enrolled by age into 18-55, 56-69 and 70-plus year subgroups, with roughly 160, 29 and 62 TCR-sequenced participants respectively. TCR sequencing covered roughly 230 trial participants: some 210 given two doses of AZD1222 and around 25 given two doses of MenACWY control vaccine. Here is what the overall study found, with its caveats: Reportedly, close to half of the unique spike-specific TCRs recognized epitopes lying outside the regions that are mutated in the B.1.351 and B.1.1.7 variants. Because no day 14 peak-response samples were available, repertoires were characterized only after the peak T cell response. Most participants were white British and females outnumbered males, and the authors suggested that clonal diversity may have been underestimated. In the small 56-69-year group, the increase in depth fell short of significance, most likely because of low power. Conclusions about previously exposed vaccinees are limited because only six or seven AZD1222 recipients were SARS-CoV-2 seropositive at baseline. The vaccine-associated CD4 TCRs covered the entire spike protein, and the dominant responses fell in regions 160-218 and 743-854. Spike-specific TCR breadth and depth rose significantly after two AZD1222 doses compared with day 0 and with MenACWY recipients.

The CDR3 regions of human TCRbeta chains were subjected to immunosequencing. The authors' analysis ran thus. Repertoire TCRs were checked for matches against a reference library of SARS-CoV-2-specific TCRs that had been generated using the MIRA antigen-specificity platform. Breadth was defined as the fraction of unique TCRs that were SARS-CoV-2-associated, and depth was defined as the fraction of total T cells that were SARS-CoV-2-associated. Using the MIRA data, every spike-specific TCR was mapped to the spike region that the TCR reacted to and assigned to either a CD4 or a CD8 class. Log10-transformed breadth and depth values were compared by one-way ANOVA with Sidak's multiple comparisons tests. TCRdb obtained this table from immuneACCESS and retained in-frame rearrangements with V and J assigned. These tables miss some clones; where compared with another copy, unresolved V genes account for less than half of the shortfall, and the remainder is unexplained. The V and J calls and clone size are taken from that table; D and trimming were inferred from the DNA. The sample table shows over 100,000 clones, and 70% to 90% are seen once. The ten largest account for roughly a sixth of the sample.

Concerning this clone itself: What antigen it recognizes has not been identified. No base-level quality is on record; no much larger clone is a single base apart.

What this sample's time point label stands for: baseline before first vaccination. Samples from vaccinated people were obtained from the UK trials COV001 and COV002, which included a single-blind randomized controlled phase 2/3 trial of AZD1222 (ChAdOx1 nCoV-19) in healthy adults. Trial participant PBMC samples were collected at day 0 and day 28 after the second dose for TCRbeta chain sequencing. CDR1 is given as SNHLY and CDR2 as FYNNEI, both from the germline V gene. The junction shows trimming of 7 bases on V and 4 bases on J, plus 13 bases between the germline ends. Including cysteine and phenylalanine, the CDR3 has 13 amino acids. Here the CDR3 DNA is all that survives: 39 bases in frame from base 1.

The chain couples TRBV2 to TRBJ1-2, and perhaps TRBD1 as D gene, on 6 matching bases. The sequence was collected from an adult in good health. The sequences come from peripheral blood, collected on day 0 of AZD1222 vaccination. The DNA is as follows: TGTGCCAGCATGGGGGGCTGGGGCTATGGCTACACCTTC. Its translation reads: CASMGGWGYGYTF.